This TCR beta chain was found in a study of blood T cell repertoires in COVID-19. Repertoires were generated with immunoSEQ multiplex PCR, while TCRdb's copy carries only in-frame clones and drops some. The repertoire holds roughly 39,000 clones, with around 85% as singletons. Specimen: peripheral blood. The TCR comes from a man between 60 and 75 years old with acute or convalescent COVID-19.

The CDR3 DNA reads as TGTGCCAGCAGCTTGGACACTGTACTTGAAGCTTTCTTT. Amino acids: CASSLDTVLEAFF. The chain combines TRBV11-2 with TRBJ1-1; TRBD1 might be the D (5 bases). Per germline, CDR1 SGHAT and CDR2 FQNNGV. This CDR3 comprises 13 residues. V dropped 3 bases and J dropped 7 bases, with 12 bases sitting between them.